The clone carrying this T cell receptor (beta chain) was recorded a few times. The antigen is undetermined. These data originate in a study of T cell repertoires in cytomegalovirus infection. Study conclusions and caveats: Identification of carriers of CMV plus the relevant HLA was achieved through cumulative public TCR beta family frequency.

TCRdb fed the reads into MiXCR, producing one record per CDR3 protein. The sample has around 500,000 distinct CDR3 sequences, more than 40% seen once. CDR1 is MNHNS, CDR2 SASEGT, per germline. After removal of 10 bases from V and 1 base from J, the junction contained 18 bases not matched to a gene. The CDR3 contains 17 residues. The clonotype was recovered from a human donor in good health (CMV status not recorded). Some clones in this sample may be carry-over from other donors' samples. The sample consisted of cultured PBMCs, taken from culture after CMV antigen stimulation. The V and J genes are TRBV6-1 and TRBJ2-5, with 7 bases matching TRBD2. Here the CDR3 DNA reads TGTGCCACCCTTTTAGGGGTCGGACTAGGTCGCCAAGAGACCCAGTACTTC. Translating gives CATLLGVGLGRQETQYF.